This T cell receptor (beta chain) was captured in a study of long-term antiretroviral therapy in people with HIV. Donors needed at least one pre-ART PBMC sample plus at least two post-ART samples. Researchers ran immunoSEQ v3.0 at survey level. The repertoire was sequenced with immunoSEQ multiplex PCR; TCRdb's copy has only in-frame clones and lacks some. The profile shows 29,000 or so clones, roughly 92% of them singletons. With regard to this clone: Its antigen is as yet unknown.

The CDR3 runs to 15 residues. The V end was cut by 1 base, the J end by 4 bases, with 10 bases between. The germline CDR1 and CDR2 sequences are SGHVS and FQNEAQ. Overall study findings and caveats: Post-treatment diversity went higher with ART but stayed below transplant donor controls. Repertoire dominance by clones expanded before ART was seen at all time points. Missing from the dataset were any data on ART adherence, viral resistance or therapy changes.

The TCR comes from a woman between 40 and 55 years old with HIV. V and J are TRBV7-8 and TRBJ1-4; D is perhaps TRBD1 (6 bases). The sequenced sample was unsorted PBMCs, obtained roughly 6.3 years after starting antiretroviral therapy. The CDR3 reads CASSLDGRGNEKLFF. CDR3 nucleotide sequence: TGTGCCAGCAGCTTAGACGGCAGGGGTAATGAAAAACTGTTTTTT.